This entry features one TCR beta chain sequence. Antigen unknown. This sample was included in a study of blood T cells in healthy people across ages. Findings and caveats of the study: It was found that TCR beta diversity correlated strongly with the percentage of naive T cells.

A second PCR, run for 7 to 11 cycles, used a sample-barcoded 5' primer plus a J-beta primer mix. In TCRdb, the 5' RACE reads were re-called with MiXCR into one record per CDR3 protein. The repertoire has approximately 900,000 distinct CDR3 sequences, 40% to 60% of them found once; the top ten carry 13%. Per the germline V gene, CDR1 is KGHDR and CDR2 is SFDVKD. The CDR3 loop spans 16 amino acids. Trimming removed 4 bases from V and 4 bases from J, with 17 bases in between. This rearrangement joins TRBV24-1 to TRBJ2-3; D might be TRBD1 or TRBD2, each matching 6 bases. The sequenced material came from blood. This TCR derives from a man aged 25-45 years in good health. In DNA form, the CDR3 reads TGTGCCACCAGTGACCCAGGGGTGACGGGAGCAGATACGCAGTATTTT. Protein: CATSDPGVTGADTQYF.